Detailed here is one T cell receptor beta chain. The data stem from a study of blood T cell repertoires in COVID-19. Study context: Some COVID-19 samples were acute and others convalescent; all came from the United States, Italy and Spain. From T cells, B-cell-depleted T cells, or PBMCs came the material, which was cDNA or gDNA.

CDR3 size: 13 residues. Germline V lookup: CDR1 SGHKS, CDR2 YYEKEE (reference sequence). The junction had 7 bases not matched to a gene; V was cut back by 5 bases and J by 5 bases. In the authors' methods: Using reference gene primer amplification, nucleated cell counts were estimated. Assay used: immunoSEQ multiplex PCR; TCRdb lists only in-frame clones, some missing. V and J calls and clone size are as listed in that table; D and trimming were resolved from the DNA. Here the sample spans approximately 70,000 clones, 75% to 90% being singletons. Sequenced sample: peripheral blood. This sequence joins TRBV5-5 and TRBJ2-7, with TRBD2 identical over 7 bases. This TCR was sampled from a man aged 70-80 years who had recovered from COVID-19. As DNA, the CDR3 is TGTGCCAGCAGTTTGACTAGCAACCACGAGCAGTACTTC. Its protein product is CASSLTSNHEQYF.